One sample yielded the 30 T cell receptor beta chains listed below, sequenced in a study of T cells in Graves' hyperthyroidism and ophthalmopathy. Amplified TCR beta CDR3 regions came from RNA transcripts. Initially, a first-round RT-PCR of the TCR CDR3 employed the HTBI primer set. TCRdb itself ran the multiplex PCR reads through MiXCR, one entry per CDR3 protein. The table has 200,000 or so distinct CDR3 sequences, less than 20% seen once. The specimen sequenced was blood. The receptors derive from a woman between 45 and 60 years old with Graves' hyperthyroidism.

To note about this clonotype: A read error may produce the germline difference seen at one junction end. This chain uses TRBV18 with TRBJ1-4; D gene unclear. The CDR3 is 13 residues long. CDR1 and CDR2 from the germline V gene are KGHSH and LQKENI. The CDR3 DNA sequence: TGTGCCAGCTCGTTCGGATCCGATGAGAAACTGTTTTTT. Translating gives CASSFGSDEKLFF.

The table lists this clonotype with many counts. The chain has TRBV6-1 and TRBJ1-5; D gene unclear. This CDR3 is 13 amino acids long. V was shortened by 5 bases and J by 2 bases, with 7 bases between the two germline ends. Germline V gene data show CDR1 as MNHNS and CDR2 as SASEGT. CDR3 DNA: TGTGCCAGCAGTAAAGGTGGCAATCAGCCCCAGCATTTT. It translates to CASSKGGNQPQHF.

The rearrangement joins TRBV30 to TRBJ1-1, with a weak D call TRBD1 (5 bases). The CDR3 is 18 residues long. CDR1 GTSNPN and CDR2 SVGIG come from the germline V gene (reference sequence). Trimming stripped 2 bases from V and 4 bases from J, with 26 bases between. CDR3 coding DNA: TGTGCCTGGAGTCCGCGCCTGAGAGGGCCCAAAGGGACCACTGAAGCTTTCTTT. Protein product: CAWSPRLRGPKGTTEAFF.

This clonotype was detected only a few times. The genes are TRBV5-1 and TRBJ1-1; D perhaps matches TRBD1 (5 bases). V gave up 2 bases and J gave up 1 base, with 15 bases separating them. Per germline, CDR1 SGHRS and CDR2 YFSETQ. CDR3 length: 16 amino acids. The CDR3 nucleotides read TGCGCCAGCAGCTTACTCGGGACGGTTGGGAACACTGAAGCTTTCTTT. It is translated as CASSLLGTVGNTEAFF. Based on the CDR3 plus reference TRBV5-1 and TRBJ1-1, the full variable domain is KAGVTQTPRYLIKTRGQQVTLSCSPISGHRSVSWYQQTPGQGLQFLFEYFSETQRNKGNFPGRFSGRQFSNSRSEMNVSTLELGDSALYLCASSLLGTVGNTEAFFGQGTRLTVV.

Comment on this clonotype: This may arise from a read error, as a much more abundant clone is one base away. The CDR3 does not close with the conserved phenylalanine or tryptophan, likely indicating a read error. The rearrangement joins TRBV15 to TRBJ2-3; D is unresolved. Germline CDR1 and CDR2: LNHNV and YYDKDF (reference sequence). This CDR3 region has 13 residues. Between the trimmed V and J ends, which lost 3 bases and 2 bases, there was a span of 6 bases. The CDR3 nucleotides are TGTGCCACCAGCAGTCGGACCACAGATACGCAGTATCTT. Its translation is CATSSRTTDTQYL.

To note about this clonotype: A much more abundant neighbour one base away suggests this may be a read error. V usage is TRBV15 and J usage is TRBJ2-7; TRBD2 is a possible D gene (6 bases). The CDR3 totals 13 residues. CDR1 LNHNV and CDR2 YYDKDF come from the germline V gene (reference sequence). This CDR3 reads CAASRDQAGKQYF. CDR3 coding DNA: TGTGCCGCCAGCAGAGATCAGGCGGGGAAGCAGTACTTC.

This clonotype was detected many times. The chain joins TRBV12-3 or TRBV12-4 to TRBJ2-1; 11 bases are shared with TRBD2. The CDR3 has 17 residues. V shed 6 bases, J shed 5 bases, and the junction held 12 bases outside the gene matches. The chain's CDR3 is CASSTLAGVGLNNEQFF. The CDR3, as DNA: TGTGCCAGCAGCACACTAGCGGGAGTGGGGTTAAACAATGAGCAGTTCTTC.

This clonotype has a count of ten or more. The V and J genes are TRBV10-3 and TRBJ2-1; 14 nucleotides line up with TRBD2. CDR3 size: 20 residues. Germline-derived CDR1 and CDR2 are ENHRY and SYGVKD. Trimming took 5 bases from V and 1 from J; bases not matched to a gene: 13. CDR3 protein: CAISSRGTSGSSVSYNEQFF. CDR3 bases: TGTGCCATCAGTTCCAGGGGGACTAGCGGGAGTTCGGTGTCCTACAATGAGCAGTTCTTC.

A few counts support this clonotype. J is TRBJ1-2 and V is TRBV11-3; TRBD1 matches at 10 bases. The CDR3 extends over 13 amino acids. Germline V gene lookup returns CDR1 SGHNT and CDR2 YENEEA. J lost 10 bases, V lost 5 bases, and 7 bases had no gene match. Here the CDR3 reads CASSPGTGVAYTF. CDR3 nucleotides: TGTGCCAGCAGCCCGGGGACAGGGGTTGCCTACACCTTC.

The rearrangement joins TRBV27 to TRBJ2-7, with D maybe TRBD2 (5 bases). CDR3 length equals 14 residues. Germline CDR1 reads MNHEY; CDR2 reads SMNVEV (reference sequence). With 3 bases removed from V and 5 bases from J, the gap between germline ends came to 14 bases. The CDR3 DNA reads TGTGCCAGCAGTTTCTCGGGGAACGTGCACGAGCAGTACTTC. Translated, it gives CASSFSGNVHEQYF.

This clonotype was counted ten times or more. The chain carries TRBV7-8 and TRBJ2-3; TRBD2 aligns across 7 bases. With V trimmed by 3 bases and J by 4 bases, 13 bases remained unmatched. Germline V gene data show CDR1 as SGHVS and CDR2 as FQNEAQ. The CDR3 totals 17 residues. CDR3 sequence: CASSLQILASRADTQYF. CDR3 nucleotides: TGTGCCAGCAGCTTGCAAATACTAGCGTCGAGGGCAGATACGCAGTATTTT. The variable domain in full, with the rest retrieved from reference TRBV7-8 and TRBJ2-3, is GAGVSQSPRYKVAKRGQDVALRCDPISGHVSLFWYQQALGQGPEFLTYFQNEAQLDKSGLPSDRFFAERPEGSVSTLKIQRTQQEDSAVYLCASSLQILASRADTQYFGPGTRLTVL.

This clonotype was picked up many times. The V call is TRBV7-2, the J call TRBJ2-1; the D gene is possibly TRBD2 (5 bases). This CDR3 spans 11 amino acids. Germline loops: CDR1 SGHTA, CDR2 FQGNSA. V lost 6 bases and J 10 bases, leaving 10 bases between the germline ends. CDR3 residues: CASRQTREQFF. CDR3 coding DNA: TGTGCCAGCAGGCAAACTAGGGAGCAGTTCTTC. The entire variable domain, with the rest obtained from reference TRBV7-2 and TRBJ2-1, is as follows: GAGVSQSPSNKVTEKGKDVELRCDPISGHTALYWYRQSLGQGLEFLIYFQGNSAPDKSGLPSDRFSAERTGGSVSTLTIQRTQQEDSAVYLCASRQTREQFFGPGTRLTVL.

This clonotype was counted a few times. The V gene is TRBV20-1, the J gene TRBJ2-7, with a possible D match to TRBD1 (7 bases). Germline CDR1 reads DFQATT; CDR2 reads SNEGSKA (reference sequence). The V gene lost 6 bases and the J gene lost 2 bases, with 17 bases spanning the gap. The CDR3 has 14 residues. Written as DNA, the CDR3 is TGCAGTGCCATTTTCAGGGGGGTCACCTACGAGCAGTACTTC. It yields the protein CSAIFRGVTYEQYF.

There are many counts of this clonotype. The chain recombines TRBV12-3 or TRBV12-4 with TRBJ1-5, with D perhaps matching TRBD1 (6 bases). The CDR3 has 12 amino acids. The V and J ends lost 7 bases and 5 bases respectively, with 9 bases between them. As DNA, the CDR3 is TGTGCCAGCAAAACAGGGCATCAGCCCCAGCATTTT. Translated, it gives CASKTGHQPQHF.

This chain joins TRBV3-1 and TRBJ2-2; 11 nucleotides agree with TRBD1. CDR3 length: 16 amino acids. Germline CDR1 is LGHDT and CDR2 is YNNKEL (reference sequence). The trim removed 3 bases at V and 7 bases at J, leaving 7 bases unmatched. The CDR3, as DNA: TGTGCCAGCAGCCAGTGGACAGGGGGCGCGAGCGGGGAGCTGTTTTTT. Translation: CASSQWTGGASGELFF.

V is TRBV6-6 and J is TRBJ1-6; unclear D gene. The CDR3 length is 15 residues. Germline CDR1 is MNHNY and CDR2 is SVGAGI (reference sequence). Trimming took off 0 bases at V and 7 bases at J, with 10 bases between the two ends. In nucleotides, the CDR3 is TGTGCCAGCAGTTACTCGGCCGGAGAGAATTCACCCCTCCACTTT. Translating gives CASSYSAGENSPLHF.

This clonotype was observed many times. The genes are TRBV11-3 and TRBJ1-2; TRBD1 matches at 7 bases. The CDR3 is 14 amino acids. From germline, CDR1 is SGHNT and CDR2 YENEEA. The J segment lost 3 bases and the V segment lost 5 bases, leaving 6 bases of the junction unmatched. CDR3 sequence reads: CASSVRGPDYGYTF. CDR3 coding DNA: TGTGCCAGCAGCGTAAGGGGGCCAGACTATGGCTACACCTTC.

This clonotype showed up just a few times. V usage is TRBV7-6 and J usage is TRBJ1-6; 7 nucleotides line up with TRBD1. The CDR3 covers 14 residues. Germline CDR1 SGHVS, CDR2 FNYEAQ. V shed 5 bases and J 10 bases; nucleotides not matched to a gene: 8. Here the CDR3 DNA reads TGTGCCAGCAGCAGACAGGGAGGAGGCTCACCCCTCCACTTT. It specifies CASSRQGGGSPLHF.

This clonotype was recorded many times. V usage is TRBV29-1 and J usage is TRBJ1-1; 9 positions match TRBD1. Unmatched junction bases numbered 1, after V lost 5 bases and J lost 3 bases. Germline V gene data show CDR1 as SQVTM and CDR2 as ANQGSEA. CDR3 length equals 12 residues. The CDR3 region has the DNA TGCAGCGTTAGACAGGGGGACACTGAAGCTTTCTTT. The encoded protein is CSVRQGDTEAFF.

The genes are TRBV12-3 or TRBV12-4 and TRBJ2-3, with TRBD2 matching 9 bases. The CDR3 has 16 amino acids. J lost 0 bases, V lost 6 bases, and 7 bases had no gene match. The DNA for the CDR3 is TGTGCCAGCAGAATACGTAGCGGGAGAAGCACAGATACGCAGTATTTT. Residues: CASRIRSGRSTDTQYF.

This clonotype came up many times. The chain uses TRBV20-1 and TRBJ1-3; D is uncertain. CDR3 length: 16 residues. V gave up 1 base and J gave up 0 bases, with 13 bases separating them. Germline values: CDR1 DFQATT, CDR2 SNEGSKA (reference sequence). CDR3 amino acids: CSARGFAPFSGNTIYF. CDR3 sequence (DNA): TGCAGTGCTAGAGGTTTCGCTCCATTCTCTGGAAACACCATATATTTT.

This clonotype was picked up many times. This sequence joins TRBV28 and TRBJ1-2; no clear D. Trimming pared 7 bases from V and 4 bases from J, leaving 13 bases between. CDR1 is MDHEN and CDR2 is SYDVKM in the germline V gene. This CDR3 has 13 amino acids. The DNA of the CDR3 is TGTGCCAGCACCCTGAACCGGGCCTATGGCTACACCTTC. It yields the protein CASTLNRAYGYTF.

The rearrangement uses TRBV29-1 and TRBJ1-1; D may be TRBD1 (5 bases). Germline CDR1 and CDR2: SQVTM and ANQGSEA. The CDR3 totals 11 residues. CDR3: CSVGGDAEAFF. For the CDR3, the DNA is TGCAGTGTAGGAGGGGACGCTGAAGCTTTCTTT. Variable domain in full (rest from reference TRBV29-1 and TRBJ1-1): SAVISQKPSRDICQRGTSLTIQCQVDSQVTMMFWYRQQPGQSLTLIATANQGSEATYESGFVIDKFPISRPNLTFSTLTVSNMSPEDSSIYLCSVGGDAEAFFGQGTRLTVV.

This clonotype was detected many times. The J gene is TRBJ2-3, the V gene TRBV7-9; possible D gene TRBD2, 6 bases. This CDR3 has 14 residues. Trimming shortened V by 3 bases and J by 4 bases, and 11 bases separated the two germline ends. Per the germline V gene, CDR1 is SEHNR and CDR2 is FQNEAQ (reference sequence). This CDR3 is CASSFGSGSDTQYF. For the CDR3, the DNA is TGTGCCAGCAGCTTCGGGAGTGGGTCAGATACGCAGTATTTT.

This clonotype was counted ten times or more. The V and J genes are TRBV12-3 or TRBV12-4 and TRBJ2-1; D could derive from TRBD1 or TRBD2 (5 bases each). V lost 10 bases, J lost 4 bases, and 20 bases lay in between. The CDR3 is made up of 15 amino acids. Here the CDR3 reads CATSLMMGPYNEQFF. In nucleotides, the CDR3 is TGTGCCACCTCCCTGATGATGGGACCTTACAATGAGCAGTTCTTC.

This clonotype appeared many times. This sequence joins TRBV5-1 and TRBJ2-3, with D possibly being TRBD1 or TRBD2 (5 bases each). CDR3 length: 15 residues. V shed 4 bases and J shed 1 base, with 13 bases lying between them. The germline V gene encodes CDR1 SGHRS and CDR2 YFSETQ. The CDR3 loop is CASSPDEGRTDTQYF. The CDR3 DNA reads TGCGCCAGCAGCCCGGATGAGGGACGCACAGATACGCAGTATTTT.

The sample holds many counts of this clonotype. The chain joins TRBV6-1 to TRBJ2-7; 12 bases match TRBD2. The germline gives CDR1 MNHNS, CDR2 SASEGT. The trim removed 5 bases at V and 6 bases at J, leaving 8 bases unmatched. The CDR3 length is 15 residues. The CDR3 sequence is CASSRKTSGRSEQYF. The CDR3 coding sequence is TGTGCCAGCAGTCGAAAGACTAGCGGGAGAAGCGAGCAGTACTTC.

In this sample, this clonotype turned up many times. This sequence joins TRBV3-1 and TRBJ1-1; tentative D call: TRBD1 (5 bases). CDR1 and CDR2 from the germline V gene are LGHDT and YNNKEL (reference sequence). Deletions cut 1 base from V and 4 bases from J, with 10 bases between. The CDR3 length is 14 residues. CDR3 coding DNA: TGTGCCAGCAGCCAAGCTCAGGGTGTCACTGAAGCTTTCTTT. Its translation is CASSQAQGVTEAFF.

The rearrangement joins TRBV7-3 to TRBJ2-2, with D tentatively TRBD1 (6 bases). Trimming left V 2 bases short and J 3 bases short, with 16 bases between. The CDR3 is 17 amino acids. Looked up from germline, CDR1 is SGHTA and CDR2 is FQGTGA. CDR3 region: CASSLRSLTGHTGELFF. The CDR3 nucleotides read TGTGCCAGCAGCTTACGTTCCCTGACAGGTCACACCGGGGAGCTGTTTTTT.

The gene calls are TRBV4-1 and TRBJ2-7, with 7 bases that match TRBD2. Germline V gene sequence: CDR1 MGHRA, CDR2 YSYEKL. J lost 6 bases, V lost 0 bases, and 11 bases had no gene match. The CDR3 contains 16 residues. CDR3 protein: CASSQEGGVVAGEQYF. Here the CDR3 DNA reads TGCGCCAGCAGCCAAGAGGGAGGGGTCGTCGCAGGCGAGCAGTACTTC.